These 8 T cell receptor beta chains originate from one sample sequenced in a study of a mutant IDH1 vaccine in newly diagnosed glioma. Their recognized antigens are unknown. The time point was: week 5, during vaccination. Mutant IDH1 20-mer peptide, at 300 ug, made up each vaccine dose, with topical imiquimod. The table came from immunoSEQ multiplex PCR; TCRdb's copy has only in-frame clones and leaves some out. The sample has 35,000 to 45,000 clones; roughly 76% are singletons. The sample here was PBMCs, taken from a glioma patient whose treatment included an IDH1 peptide vaccine. Source of these receptors: a man aged 45-65 years with glioma.

This chain joins TRBV7-3 and TRBJ2-5, with 11 bases lining up with TRBD2. The CDR3 is made up of 15 amino acids. Germline CDR1 and CDR2: SGHTA and FQGTGA. Germline trimming cut 5 bases from V and 6 bases from J; bases unmatched to any gene: 8. The CDR3 nucleotides read TGTGCCAGCAGCCCCGCTAGCGGGGGGTGGCAGACCCAGTACTTC. This gives the protein CASSPASGGWQTQYF. The whole variable domain, filled in from reference TRBV7-3 and TRBJ2-5, reads GAGVSQTPSNKVTEKGKYVELRCDPISGHTALYWYRQSLGQGPEFLIYFQGTGAADDSGLPNDRFFAVRPEGSVSTLKIQRTERGDSAVYLCASSPASGGWQTQYFGPGTRLLVL.

This clone appeared a few times. This chain connects TRBV23-1 to TRBJ2-2; a possible D gene is TRBD2 (5 bases). TRBV23-1 belongs to the ORF category, with a function that is uncertain. The CDR3 is 18 amino acids. V was shortened by 8 bases and J by 6 bases, with 28 bases between the two germline ends. In DNA, the CDR3 is TGCGCCAGCTTCCGGGTGCCCGTCGGTCGGGATCCGGCCGGGGAGCTGTTTTTT. As protein: CASFRVPVGRDPAGELFF.

The chain links TRBV27 to TRBJ2-2, with D possibly called TRBD1 or TRBD2 (5 bases each). The CDR3 is made up of 17 amino acids. The germline V and J ends were trimmed by 11 bases and 0 bases, with 22 bases remaining between them. Germline V gene data show CDR1 as MNHEY and CDR2 as SMNVEV (reference sequence). CDR3 nucleotides: TGTGCCTCCAACCGGGCTGGGACCGGTGCGAACACCGGGGAGCTGTTTTTT. This sequence encodes CASNRAGTGANTGELFF.

This clone came up a few times. The V call is TRBV2, the J call TRBJ1-4; D not certain. Trimming cost V 8 bases and J 0 bases, with 7 bases left between them. Germline CDR1 and CDR2: SNHLY and FYNNEI. The CDR3 runs to 13 residues. The CDR3 sequence is CASRRATNEKLFF. The CDR3 DNA follows: TGTGCCAGCCGAAGGGCAACTAATGAAAAACTGTTTTTT.

The chain is built from TRBV2 and TRBJ2-3, with TRBD1 as a possible D gene (5 bases). The CDR3 has 17 amino acids. The germline CDR1 and CDR2 sequences are SNHLY and FYNNEI. The V end was cut by 6 bases, the J end by 1 base, with 20 bases between. DNA of the CDR3: TGTGCCAGCAGAAAAGGCGCAGGGCTAAGTCGCACAGATACGCAGTATTTT. It is translated as CASRKGAGLSRTDTQYF.

Here the CDR3 reads CASSPAGGGEQYF. CDR3 DNA: TGTGCCAGCAGCCCCGCAGGGGGCGGCGAGCAGTACTTC. This sequence joins TRBV6-5 and TRBJ2-7; 8 bases map to TRBD1. Unmatched junction bases numbered 7, after V lost 6 bases and J lost 6 bases. In germline, CDR1 is MNHEY, CDR2 SVGAGI. The CDR3 extends over 13 amino acids.

Turning to this clone: One junction end does not reproduce the germline sequence, and a read error may be involved. This chain connects TRBV7-7 to TRBJ2-5, with unresolved D. Germline V gene sequence: CDR1 SSHAT, CDR2 FNYEAQ (reference sequence). The CDR3 has 13 residues. Here the CDR3 reads CASSSGPEETQYF. The CDR3, as DNA: TGTGCTAGCAGCTCCGGGCCCGAGGAGACCCAGTACTTC.

This chain joins TRBV28 and TRBJ1-2; 8 nucleotides match TRBD1. This CDR3 region has 18 residues. The V and J ends lost 2 bases and 5 bases, in that order; junction bases with no gene match: 16. Looked up from germline, CDR1 is MDHEN and CDR2 is SYDVKM. The CDR3 spells CASSLIRPGGRGHYGYTF. CDR3 sequence (DNA): TGTGCCAGCAGTTTAATAAGGCCTGGGGGCAGGGGGCATTATGGCTACACCTTC.